Presented here are 12 T cell receptor beta chains from one specimen sequenced in a study of CD8 T cells in acute hepatitis C reinfection. The time point is: at least 347 days after estimated infection, following spontaneous clearance. Sequencing of hepatitis C virus-specific cells was done ex vivo rather than after in vitro expansion. Overall study findings and caveats: All groups preferentially used TRBV04 and TRBV06, which was not due to overrepresentation in the naive pool.

Assay used: immunoSEQ multiplex PCR; TCRdb lists only in-frame clones, some missing. The sample shows 2,500 or so clones, approximately 67% of them seen only once. Sequenced material: HCV NS3-1073 tetramer-sorted CD8+ T cells from PBMCs, taken at follow-up. All receptors come from a man aged 35 to 55 who spontaneously cleared hepatitis C infection.

The CDR3 DNA follows: TGTGCCAGCAGTGACGTTAGCGGCACAGATACGCAGTATTTT. Encoded protein: CASSDVSGTDTQYF. The V gene is TRBV6-1, the J gene TRBJ2-3, with D possibly matching TRBD2 (5 bases). The CDR3 totals 14 residues. Looked up from germline, CDR1 is MNHNS and CDR2 is SASEGT. V dropped 3 bases and J dropped 1 base, with 8 bases sitting between them.

DNA of the CDR3: TGTGCCAGCAGCCCTAACGGGGGACAAGAGACCCAGTACTTC. Protein sequence: CASSPNGGQETQYF. The rearrangement links TRBV7-3 to TRBJ2-5; D possibly corresponds to TRBD2 (6 bases). This CDR3 has 14 amino acids. Trimming shortened V by 5 bases and J by 2 bases, and 12 bases separated the two germline ends. Per the germline V gene, CDR1 is SGHTA and CDR2 is FQGTGA.

The V gene is TRBV6-5, the J gene TRBJ2-7, with D possibly being TRBD1 (5 bases). In germline, CDR1 is MNHEY, CDR2 SVGAGI. V was shortened by 0 bases and J by 5 bases, with 11 bases between the two germline ends. The CDR3 extends over 14 amino acids. The CDR3 sequence is CASSYSWGRNEQYF. The DNA for the CDR3 is TGTGCCAGCAGTTACTCTTGGGGCCGGAACGAGCAGTACTTC.

The V and J genes are TRBV5-5 and TRBJ1-1; TRBD1 agrees at 11 bases. V dropped 0 bases and J dropped 6; count of bases not matched to a gene: 4. CDR3 length: 15 amino acids. CDR1 and CDR2 from the germline V gene are SGHKS and YYEKEE (reference sequence). Here the CDR3 reads CASSLGTGGYSEAFF. Here the CDR3 DNA reads TGTGCCAGCAGCTTGGGGACAGGGGGCTATTCTGAAGCTTTCTTT. The whole variable domain, remainder taken from reference TRBV5-5 and TRBJ1-1, is DAGVTQSPTHLIKTRGQQVTLRCSPISGHKSVSWYQQVLGQGPQFIFQYYEKEERGRGNFPDRFSARQFPNYSSELNVNALLLGDSALYLCASSLGTGGYSEAFFGQGTRLTVV.

This chain's CDR3 is CASSYSLNSNQPQHF. CDR3 DNA sequence: TGTGCCAGCAGTTACTCGTTGAATAGCAATCAGCCCCAGCATTTT. This chain links TRBV6-5 with TRBJ1-5; D is uncertain. CDR3 length: 15 amino acids. The germline gives CDR1 MNHEY, CDR2 SVGAGI. The germline V and J ends were trimmed by 0 bases and 0 bases, with 6 bases remaining between them.

The chain recombines TRBV9 with TRBJ2-1; no firm D call. Germline loops: CDR1 SGDLS, CDR2 YYNGEE. The CDR3 extends over 12 amino acids. V shed 3 bases and J shed 7 bases, with 8 bases lying between them. CDR3 nucleotides: TGTGCCAGCAGCGGAAGAGAAAATGAGCAGTTCTTC. Its translation is CASSGRENEQFF.

This clone was detected only once. The J gene is TRBJ1-2, the V gene TRBV5-1; weak D call: TRBD1 (5 bases). The CDR3 has 14 amino acids. CDR1 SGHRS and CDR2 YFSETQ come from the germline V gene. Deletions cut 4 bases from V and 8 bases from J, with 18 bases between. The CDR3 DNA sequence: TGCGCCAGCAGCGGGGGGGACCGTTACGAAGGCTACACCTTC. Its protein product is CASSGGDRYEGYTF.

The rearrangement joins TRBV14 to TRBJ1-2; 9 bases are shared with TRBD1. Germline values: CDR1 SGHDN, CDR2 FVKESK. Losses at the gene ends were 4 bases for V and 5 bases for J; bases not matched to a gene: 8. CDR3 size: 15 residues. Written as DNA, the CDR3 is TGTGCCAGCAGCCCCGGGACAGGGTGGAGGTATGGCTACACCTTC. It specifies CASSPGTGWRYGYTF.

This clone showed up just once. The chain employs TRBV6-4 and TRBJ1-2; maybe TRBD1 (5 bases). V lost 10 bases to trimming and J lost 8 bases, with 17 bases between them. The CDR3 length is 12 residues. Germline CDR1 MRHNA, CDR2 SNTAGT. CDR3 nucleotides: TGTGCCACCCCGGGGACCCTTGGAGGCTACACCTTC. Amino acid sequence: CATPGTLGGYTF.

This chain links TRBV2 with TRBJ2-7; D remains unclear. This CDR3 spans 12 amino acids. CDR1 and CDR2 (germline): SNHLY, FYNNEI. V was pared by 6 bases and J by 0 bases, with 6 bases between. The DNA of the CDR3 is TGTGCCAGCAGACGCGACTCCTACGAGCAGTACTTC. Translation: CASRRDSYEQYF.

The chain joins TRBV4-2 to TRBJ2-7; weak D call: TRBD1 (7 bases). Germline V gene lookup returns CDR1 LGHNA and CDR2 YNFKEQ. CDR3 length equals 16 residues. Trimming shortened V by 4 bases and J by 2 bases, and 18 bases separated the two germline ends. CDR3 sequence reads: CASSPTTEGAPYEQYF. The CDR3 DNA reads TGTGCCAGCAGCCCGACCACGGAGGGGGCCCCCTACGAGCAGTACTTC.

This clone was recorded once. V usage is TRBV4-1 and J usage is TRBJ2-1; tentatively, D is TRBD2 (6 bases). The germline V and J ends were trimmed by 1 base and 7 bases, with 17 bases remaining between them. The CDR3 runs to 16 residues. Germline values: CDR1 MGHRA, CDR2 YSYEKL. The CDR3 spells CASSQVDGSSGNEQFF. The CDR3 nucleotides read TGCGCCAGCAGCCAAGTAGACGGGAGTTCAGGTAATGAGCAGTTCTTC.